These 20 T cell receptor beta chains came from one sample sequenced in a study of blood T cell repertoires in COVID-19. Clones were read by immunoSEQ multiplex PCR, and TCRdb kept only the in-frame ones, dropping some. The data contain some 300,000 clones, just under 90% of them singletons. Material: PBMCs or T cells enriched from blood (not recorded which). These receptors originate from a woman aged 30 to 39 who had recovered from COVID-19.

V usage is TRBV28 and J usage is TRBJ2-7; 7 nucleotides line up with TRBD2. Trimming cost V 7 bases and J 4 bases; bases outside gene matches: 16. The length of the CDR3 is 16 residues. Germline V gene lookup returns CDR1 MDHEN and CDR2 SYDVKM. CDR3 amino acids: CASTERGDYRIYEQYF. CDR3 DNA: TGTGCCAGCACTGAACGAGGGGACTACCGAATATACGAGCAGTACTTC.

The chain recombines TRBV5-1 with TRBJ2-7; a weak D match, TRBD2 (7 bases). The V gene lost 4 bases and the J gene lost 7 bases, with 18 bases spanning the gap. The germline V gene encodes CDR1 SGHRS and CDR2 YFSETQ. The CDR3 runs to 14 residues. The CDR3 DNA sequence: TGCGCCAGCAGCCTGAGCGGGACACCGGGAGAGCAGTACTTC. This gives the protein CASSLSGTPGEQYF.

The chain employs TRBV5-1 and TRBJ2-1, with D unresolved. Germline CDR1 reads SGHRS; CDR2 reads YFSETQ. The CDR3 has 15 residues. V lost 2 bases and J lost 0, with 9 bases in between. As DNA, the CDR3 is TGCGCCAGCAGCTTACGCGGTAGCTCCTACAATGAGCAGTTCTTC. Translated: CASSLRGSSYNEQFF. The full variable domain, in which reference TRBV5-1 and TRBJ2-1 provide the parts outside the CDR3, is KAGVTQTPRYLIKTRGQQVTLSCSPISGHRSVSWYQQTPGQGLQFLFEYFSETQRNKGNFPGRFSGRQFSNSRSEMNVSTLELGDSALYLCASSLRGSSYNEQFFGPGTRLTVL.

This chain uses TRBV7-9 with TRBJ2-1; D perhaps matches TRBD1 (6 bases). Trimming pared 5 bases from V and 6 bases from J, leaving 8 bases between. Germline CDR1 reads SEHNR; CDR2 reads FQNEAQ (reference sequence). The CDR3 is 12 amino acids. Here the CDR3 DNA reads TGTGCCAGCAGCCGGACAGCCAATGAGCAGTTCTTC. It specifies CASSRTANEQFF. Full variable domain (remainder filled in from reference TRBV7-9 and TRBJ2-1): DTGVSQNPRHKITKRGQNVTFRCDPISEHNRLYWYRQTLGQGPEFLTYFQNEAQLEKSRLLSDRFSAERPKGSFSTLEIQRTEQGDSAMYLCASSRTANEQFFGPGTRLTVL.

In DNA, the CDR3 is TGTGCCACAAACCGGGACTCCCTCTATGAGCAGTTCTTC. It codes for CATNRDSLYEQFF. V and J are TRBV6-5 and TRBJ2-1; TRBD2 is a possible D gene (6 bases). This CDR3 has 13 amino acids. Germline lookup yields CDR1 MNHEY and CDR2 SVGAGI. V lost 10 bases and J 8 bases, leaving 18 bases between the germline ends.

The chain recombines TRBV20-1 with TRBJ2-4; 7 bases map to TRBD2. This CDR3 is built from 18 residues. The trim removed 3 bases at V and 0 bases at J, leaving 14 bases unmatched. Germline CDR1 and CDR2: DFQATT and SNEGSKA (reference sequence). CDR3 nucleotide sequence: TGCAGTGCTAGTGTAGCGGGCCTCAATCCACTAGCCAAAAACATTCAGTACTTC. This translates into CSASVAGLNPLAKNIQYF.

The chain couples TRBV30 to TRBJ2-2, with 10 bases aligning to TRBD2. Germline V lookup: CDR1 GTSNPN, CDR2 SVGIG (reference sequence). V lost 1 base, J lost 8 bases, and 7 bases stayed unmatched. This CDR3 is 15 amino acids long. The CDR3 DNA reads TGTGCCTGGAGTGATTGGACTAGCGGAAGGGGGGAGCTGTTTTTT. Translating gives CAWSDWTSGRGELFF.

The genes are TRBV27 and TRBJ1-4; TRBD1 aligns across 9 bases. Per the germline V gene, CDR1 is MNHEY and CDR2 is SMNVEV (reference sequence). The CDR3 is 14 residues long. The J segment lost 6 bases and the V segment lost 4 bases, leaving 3 bases of the junction unmatched. The CDR3 DNA reads TGTGCCAGCAGTTCGGACAGGGGTTATGAAAAACTGTTTTTT. Its translation is CASSSDRGYEKLFF.

The V and J genes are TRBV12-3 or TRBV12-4 and TRBJ1-2, with unresolved D. The CDR3 has 13 amino acids. V lost 0 bases to trimming and J lost 8 bases, with 10 bases between them. This CDR3 reads CASSLAESTGYTF. The CDR3 coding sequence is TGTGCCAGCAGTTTAGCAGAGTCCACCGGCTACACCTTC.

This chain uses TRBV5-6 with TRBJ1-5; TRBD1 matches 8 bases. The V gene's germline CDR1 is SGHDT and CDR2 YYEEEE. J was trimmed by 2 bases and V by 2 bases; bases with no gene match: 3. The CDR3 extends over 15 amino acids. The CDR3 here is CASSLQTGGNQPQHF. CDR3 bases: TGTGCCAGCAGCTTACAGACAGGGGGCAATCAGCCCCAGCATTTT.

The gene calls are TRBV19 and TRBJ2-7; D may be TRBD1 (5 bases). Germline CDR1 is LNHDA and CDR2 is SQIVND (reference sequence). This CDR3 spans 15 amino acids. The ends were cut back, 2 bases at V and 0 bases at J, with 11 bases in the middle. Here the CDR3 reads CASSIMTESSYEQYF. In nucleotides, the CDR3 is TGTGCCAGTAGTATAATGACAGAGAGCTCCTACGAGCAGTACTTC.

The chain couples TRBV4-1 to TRBJ2-7, with no clear D. Trimming shortened V by 2 bases and J by 1 base, and 12 bases separated the two germline ends. The CDR3 covers 15 residues. Germline-derived CDR1 and CDR2 are MGHRA and YSYEKL. The chain's CDR3 is CASSQTSSGSYEQYF. The CDR3 nucleotides read TGCGCCAGCAGCCAAACGAGCTCAGGTTCCTACGAGCAGTACTTC.

This chain connects TRBV7-9 to TRBJ1-5, with D tentatively TRBD1 (5 bases). Germline values: CDR1 SEHNR, CDR2 FQNEAQ (reference sequence). The CDR3 loop spans 14 amino acids. The V gene lost 2 bases and the J gene lost 2 bases, with 7 bases spanning the gap. CDR3 in amino acids: CASSLSTGNQPQHF. The CDR3 nucleotides read TGTGCCAGCAGCTTATCGACAGGCAATCAGCCCCAGCATTTT.

The chain couples TRBV19 to TRBJ2-2; 8 bases align to TRBD1. The J segment lost 5 bases and the V segment lost 10 bases, leaving 9 bases of the junction unmatched. Germline CDR1 LNHDA, CDR2 SQIVND (reference sequence). The length of the CDR3 is 14 residues. DNA for the CDR3: TGTGCCACCCATAGGACAGGGAATACCGGGGAGCTGTTTTTT. This codes for CATHRTGNTGELFF.

This chain joins TRBV7-2 and TRBJ2-5; D not certain. V was cut by 5 bases and J by 4 bases, with 14 bases left in between. The CDR3 contains 14 residues. Per the germline V gene, CDR1 is SGHTA and CDR2 is FQGNSA. The CDR3 DNA follows: TGTGCCAGCAGCCCCCACCGTGGAGCAGAGACCCAGTACTTC. Amino acids: CASSPHRGAETQYF.

The chain is built from TRBV3-1 (or the pseudogene TRBV3-2) and TRBJ1-1; D perhaps matches TRBD1 (5 bases). V shed 4 bases and J shed 5 bases, with 14 bases lying between them. This CDR3 contains 14 residues. Germline loops: CDR1 LGHDT, CDR2 YNNKEL (reference sequence). CDR3 nucleotide sequence: TGTGCCAGCAGCCGCCAGGTGGGGGGAACTGAAGCTTTCTTT. Its protein product is CASSRQVGGTEAFF.

This chain uses TRBV7-2 with TRBJ1-1; a weak D match, TRBD1 (5 bases). Germline assignment: CDR1 SGHTA and CDR2 FQGNSA. V was clipped by 0 bases and J by 5 bases, with 10 bases between them. The CDR3 covers 14 residues. DNA of the CDR3: TGTGCCAGCAGCTTAGCAGGGGTATTGACTGAAGCTTTCTTT. Amino acid sequence: CASSLAGVLTEAFF.

The chain employs TRBV3-1 (or the pseudogene TRBV3-2) and TRBJ1-6, with D possibly matching TRBD1 (5 bases). This CDR3 region has 18 residues. CDR1 LGHDT and CDR2 YNNKEL come from the germline V gene (reference sequence). V was pared by 3 bases and J by 5 bases, with 20 bases between. In nucleotides, the CDR3 is TGTGCCAGCAGCCAGGGGAGTCTAGGAGGGGCCAATAATTCACCCCTCCACTTT. It translates to CASSQGSLGGANNSPLHF.

A word on this clone: The junction differs from germline at one of its ends, possibly a read error. The V gene is TRBV3-1 (or the pseudogene TRBV3-2), the J gene TRBJ2-2; TRBD2 might be the D (6 bases). CDR3 length equals 14 residues. CDR1 LGHDT and CDR2 YNNKEL come from the germline V gene (reference sequence). CDR3: CASSHILAPGELFF. The CDR3 DNA is TGTGCCAGCAGCCACATACTAGCTCCCGGGGAACTGTTTTTT.

The chain combines TRBV27 with TRBJ2-1; 10 positions agree with TRBD2. V trimming: 1 base; J trimming: 9 bases; junction bases outside the gene matches: 9. The CDR3 spans 16 residues. Germline assignment: CDR1 MNHEY and CDR2 SMNVEV (reference sequence). CDR3 nucleotide sequence: TGTGCCAGCAGTTTATTCGGTGGGCTAGCGGGAGTTGAGCAGTTCTTC. Its protein product is CASSLFGGLAGVEQFF.